The 28 T cell receptor beta chains listed next were all sequenced from one sample in a study of spatial heterogeneity in lung cancer. TCRdb re-called the 5' RACE reads through MiXCR, storing one row per CDR3 protein. This sample has around 10,000 distinct CDR3 sequences, with around 4% found just once. Time point defined: sample taken at primary tumor resection. Frozen PBMC, nontumor lung or tumor provided whole RNA, which was sequenced unsorted. The sample was normal lung tissue next to the tumor, taken at surgery. The receptors shown here come from a male donor with early-stage non-small cell lung cancer.

This clonotype was seen repeatedly, ten times or more. Since it is a stray read in a library aimed at alpha chains, this beta chain has a size that is not meaningful. The V call is TRBV20-1, the J call TRBJ1-4; 7 bases match TRBD1. The CDR3 is 13 residues long. Germline CDR1 and CDR2: DFQATT and SNEGSKA (reference sequence). V shed 6 bases, J shed 2 bases, and the junction held 3 bases outside the gene matches. DNA of the CDR3: TGCAGTGCCCTGACAGGGACTAATGAAAAACTGTTTTTT. The encoded protein is CSALTGTNEKLFF.

In its sample, this clonotype ranks as medium-sized. This beta chain came through as a stray read in a library set up for alpha chains, and its size says little. The rearrangement uses TRBV2 and TRBJ1-5; D uncertain. The germline V gene encodes CDR1 SNHLY and CDR2 FYNNEI. Trimming shortened V by 5 bases and J by 3 bases, and 8 bases separated the two germline ends. The CDR3 sequence is 13 residues long. The CDR3 DNA reads as TGTGCCAGCAGTATGGACTACAATCAGCCCCAGCATTTT. This translates into CASSMDYNQPQHF.

This clonotype was found many times. This beta chain was picked up by a library intended for alpha chains and is off target, so its count carries little meaning. V gene TRBV7-2 combines with J gene TRBJ2-3; D ambiguous. The CDR3 loop spans 14 amino acids. Germline CDR1 reads SGHTA; CDR2 reads FQGNSA. The germline V and J ends were trimmed by 2 bases and 1 base, with 7 bases remaining between them. The CDR3 DNA follows: TGTGCCAGCAGCTTATACCAGCGCACAGATACGCAGTATTTT. It is translated as CASSLYQRTDTQYF.

This clonotype is medium-sized (0.01 to 0.1%) in the sample. A library made for alpha chains picked up this beta chain off target, so its size means little. The V call is TRBV12-3 or TRBV12-4, the J call TRBJ1-5, with 7 positions matching TRBD1. The CDR3 extends over 15 amino acids. V lost 5 bases to trimming and J lost 6 bases; unmatched junction nucleotides: 10. CDR3 nucleotides: TGTGCCAGCAGTCTAAGACAGGGTAACAGTCAGCCCCAGCATTTT. This codes for CASSLRQGNSQPQHF.

This clonotype is classed as medium-sized. Since the library was made to target alpha chains, this beta chain is a stray read and its abundance is not meaningful. The chain recombines TRBV27 with TRBJ1-6; 8 positions match TRBD1. J lost 9 bases, V lost 10 bases, and 17 bases had no gene match. The germline gives CDR1 MNHEY, CDR2 SMNVEV (reference sequence). This CDR3 contains 16 residues. The CDR3 DNA reads as TGTGCCACCCAAGATGCCCAGAACAGGGGGGGTTCACCCCTCCACTTT. This translates into CATQDAQNRGGSPLHF.

This clonotype occurred many times. This beta chain appears as a stray read in a library generated for alpha chains; its size is not informative. The chain employs TRBV20-1 and TRBJ2-5, with 11 positions matching TRBD2. The V gene's germline CDR1 is DFQATT and CDR2 SNEGSKA (reference sequence). The CDR3 is 17 residues long. V lost 5 bases, J lost 5 bases, and 16 bases stayed unmatched. CDR3 bases: TGCAGTGCTTCATTACTAGCGGGGGTACATCTAGCGGAGACCCAGTACTTC. This codes for CSASLLAGVHLAETQYF.

By share, this clonotype counts as medium-sized (0.01 to 0.1%). Within a library made for alpha chains, this beta chain is off target, and its count is uninformative. The chain couples TRBV20-1 to TRBJ2-7, with 8 nucleotides matching TRBD2. The V segment lost 6 bases and the J segment 5 bases; nucleotides outside the gene matches: 12. Germline loops: CDR1 DFQATT, CDR2 SNEGSKA (reference sequence). CDR3 length equals 14 residues. The CDR3 reads CSALSSGGPNEQYF. The CDR3 DNA reads TGCAGTGCCCTATCCAGCGGGGGCCCCAACGAGCAGTACTTC.

By share, this clonotype ranks as medium-sized. Since the library was made to target alpha chains, this beta chain is a stray read and its abundance is not meaningful. This sequence joins TRBV6-5 and TRBJ1-6, with D maybe TRBD1 (5 bases). Between the trimmed V and J ends, which lost 4 bases and 6 bases, there was a span of 10 bases. The CDR3 runs 14 residues. Germline CDR1 reads MNHEY; CDR2 reads SVGAGI. CDR3 bases: TGTGCCAGCAGTTGGGACGGCTCTAATTCACCCCTCCACTTT. It specifies CASSWDGSNSPLHF.

This clonotype was detected many times. This beta chain is a stray sequence in a library constructed for alpha chains; its clone size is not meaningful. The chain couples TRBV7-8 to TRBJ2-1, with a weak D call TRBD2 (6 bases). CDR3 size: 13 residues. Trimming removed 1 base from V and 9 bases from J, with 10 bases in between. CDR1 SGHVS and CDR2 FQNEAQ come from the germline V gene. In DNA, the CDR3 is TGTGCCAGCAGCTTAGGGAGGACTACTGAGCAGTTCTTC. Translation gives CASSLGRTTEQFF. The full variable domain, its missing parts supplied by reference TRBV7-8 and TRBJ2-1, is GAGVSQSPRYKVAKRGQDVALRCDPISGHVSLFWYQQALGQGPEFLTYFQNEAQLDKSGLPSDRFFAERPEGSVSTLKIQRTQQEDSAVYLCASSLGRTTEQFFGPGTRLTVL.

Sample share makes this clonotype medium-sized (0.01 to 0.1%). As an off-target read in a library built for alpha chains, this beta chain has a frequency of little significance. V is TRBV27 and J is TRBJ1-1; 7 bases are a match to TRBD1. CDR1 is MNHEY and CDR2 is SMNVEV in the germline V gene (reference sequence). Trimming took 6 bases from V and 4 from J; bases not matched to a gene: 5. The CDR3 loop spans 13 amino acids. For the CDR3, the DNA is TGTGCCAGCAGAACTGACAGGGTCACTGAAGCTTTCTTT. Its protein is CASRTDRVTEAFF.

Relative to its sample, this clonotype is medium-sized (0.01 to 0.1%). With the library built for alpha chains, this beta chain is off target and its frequency is not meaningful. The V and J genes are TRBV5-1 and TRBJ2-1, with a possible D match to TRBD1 (6 bases). CDR3 length: 16 amino acids. Trimming removed 3 bases at V and 10 bases at J, with 23 bases between. CDR1 and CDR2 (germline): SGHRS, YFSETQ. In DNA form, the CDR3 reads TGCGCCAGCAGCTCCCATCGACAGGTTGGTGGGGACGAGCAGTTCTTC. Residues: CASSSHRQVGGDEQFF.

The table lists this clonotype with many counts. Found in a library prepared for alpha chains, this beta chain is an off-target read, and its abundance has little meaning. The chain couples TRBV24-1 to TRBJ2-3, with a possible D match to TRBD1 (6 bases). This CDR3 is built from 13 residues. Looked up from germline, CDR1 is KGHDR and CDR2 is SFDVKD. The germline V and J ends were trimmed by 2 bases and 7 bases, with 9 bases remaining between them. The CDR3 is CATSDWGPHTQYF. The CDR3 bases are TGTGCCACCAGTGATTGGGGGCCCCATACGCAGTATTTT.

This clonotype is medium-sized within its sample. Since it is a stray read in a library aimed at alpha chains, this beta chain has a size that is not meaningful. This chain connects TRBV27 to TRBJ1-1, with D unclear. CDR3 length: 13 residues. Trimming took 3 bases from V and 0 from J, leaving 5 bases between them. CDR1 and CDR2 from the germline V gene are MNHEY and SMNVEV (reference sequence). The chain's CDR3 is CASSFLMNTEAFF. In DNA form, the CDR3 reads TGTGCCAGCAGTTTTCTTATGAACACTGAAGCTTTCTTT.

As for this clonotype: This beta chain is an unintended read in a library built for alpha chains; its size means little. The chain employs TRBV12-3 or TRBV12-4 and TRBJ2-2, with 7 bases that match TRBD2. The CDR3 loop spans 16 amino acids. V was pared by 9 bases and J by 2 bases, with 12 bases of the junction left unmatched. In nucleotides, the CDR3 is TGTGCCAGTATGGTGGGCGGGGGTGAAAACACCGGGGAGCTGTTTTTT. Translated: CASMVGGGENTGELFF.

Turning to this clonotype: The junction shows a germline mismatch at one end, possibly a read error. Since the library was made to target alpha chains, this beta chain is a stray read and its abundance is not meaningful. The chain has TRBV6-5 and TRBJ1-1; 8 positions match TRBD1. Per the germline V gene, CDR1 is MNHEY and CDR2 is SVGAGI. The CDR3 runs to 15 residues. CDR3 amino acids: CASSDSRGLSAEAFF. Written as DNA, the CDR3 is TGTGCCAGCAGTGACTCCAGGGGGCTCAGCGCTGAAGCTTTCTTT.

This clonotype was seen many times. Found in a library prepared for alpha chains, this beta chain is an off-target read, and its abundance has little meaning. The J gene is TRBJ1-1, the V gene TRBV10-3, with D hard to call. Germline CDR1 and CDR2: ENHRY and SYGVKD. V shed 8 bases and J shed 0 bases, with 16 bases lying between them. CDR3 length: 15 residues. CDR3 bases: TGTGCCATCTCCGGCGGTCAGGCGATGAACACTGAAGCTTTCTTT. Amino acids: CAISGGQAMNTEAFF.

A word on this clonotype: Little can be read into the size of this beta chain, an off-target read in a library designed for alpha chains. The chain recombines TRBV24-1 with TRBJ1-5, with unresolved D. The CDR3 length is 14 residues. Per the germline V gene, CDR1 is KGHDR and CDR2 is SFDVKD. Trimming shortened V by 7 bases and J by 9 bases, and 18 bases separated the two germline ends. This chain's CDR3 is CATSPDAPDGPQHF. The CDR3 DNA reads TGTGCCACCAGCCCGGACGCGCCGGATGGGCCCCAGCATTTT.

This clonotype was detected only a few times. Since the library was made to target alpha chains, this beta chain is a stray read and its abundance is not meaningful. This sequence joins TRBV24-1 and TRBJ1-4; D is unresolved. Deletions cut 3 bases from V and 0 bases from J, with 10 bases between. The CDR3 totals 16 residues. Germline V CDR1 and CDR2: KGHDR, SFDVKD. CDR3 protein: CATSDPEGPTNEKLFF. The CDR3 DNA is TGTGCCACCAGTGATCCAGAAGGGCCAACTAATGAAAAACTGTTTTTT.

This clonotype was picked up many times. This beta chain came through as a stray read in a library set up for alpha chains, and its size says little. This chain uses TRBV6-2 or TRBV6-3 with TRBJ1-1; TRBD1 is a possible D gene (5 bases). V was clipped by 2 bases and J by 4 bases, with 11 bases between them. Germline V lookup: CDR1 MNHEY, CDR2 SVGEGT. CDR3 length: 14 amino acids. The DNA for the CDR3 is TGTGCCAGCAGTTACCCTCTTGGGACCACTGAAGCTTTCTTT. Translation gives CASSYPLGTTEAFF.

This clonotype ranks as large. This beta chain is an unintended read in a library built for alpha chains; its size means little. The rearrangement joins TRBV5-4 to TRBJ1-2; 7 bases are shared with TRBD1. Trimming at V came to 2 bases and at J to 2 bases, leaving 3 bases not matched to a gene. Germline V CDR1 and CDR2: SGHNT, YYREEE (reference sequence). This CDR3 has 14 amino acids. The CDR3 region is CASSFVDRNYGYTF. The CDR3 nucleotides read TGTGCCAGCAGCTTTGTGGACAGGAACTATGGCTACACCTTC.

In its sample, this clonotype was seen many times. This beta chain is an unintended read in a library built for alpha chains; its size means little. This chain links TRBV29-1 with TRBJ2-5, with a possible D match to TRBD1 (5 bases). V lost 8 bases and J lost 5, with 18 bases in between. This CDR3 is 13 amino acids long. The V gene's germline CDR1 is SQVTM and CDR2 ANQGSEA. CDR3 in amino acids: CSSADTAQETQYF. The CDR3 DNA reads as TGCAGCTCGGCGGACACCGCGCAGGAGACCCAGTACTTC.

By share, this clonotype ranks as medium-sized. This beta chain is a stray sequence in a library constructed for alpha chains; its clone size is not meaningful. The chain carries TRBV12-3 or TRBV12-4 and TRBJ2-5; 7 positions agree with TRBD1. The CDR3 is made up of 17 amino acids. V trimming: 4 bases; J trimming: 1 base; junction bases outside the gene matches: 12. CDR3 DNA sequence: TGTGCCAGCAGTTCCCCCCTTAGGGGGCGCGTCCAAGAGACCCAGTACTTC. Its protein is CASSSPLRGRVQETQYF.

This clonotype was seen at least ten times. A library made for alpha chains picked up this beta chain off target, so its size means little. The J gene is TRBJ1-3, the V gene TRBV7-8; TRBD1 is a possible D gene (5 bases). V lost 6 bases and J 4 bases, leaving 13 bases between the germline ends. The CDR3 totals 14 residues. Germline CDR1 is SGHVS and CDR2 is FQNEAQ. The CDR3 DNA follows: TGTGCCAGCAGGACTGCCAGGGAAGGAAACACCATATATTTT. This encodes CASRTAREGNTIYF.

The table lists this clonotype with many counts. Because the library targeted alpha chains, this beta chain is an off-target read whose size means little. The chain employs TRBV18 and TRBJ1-1; D unclear. Trimming removed 3 bases from V and 0 bases from J, with 8 bases in between. The germline CDR1 and CDR2 sequences are KGHSH and LQKENI. CDR3 size: 14 residues. The CDR3 is CASSPELMNTEAFF. The CDR3 region has the DNA TGTGCCAGCTCACCCGAATTAATGAACACTGAAGCTTTCTTT.

This clonotype appeared a few times. A library made for alpha chains picked up this beta chain off target, so its size means little. The chain is built from TRBV20-1 and TRBJ2-2; TRBD2 matches 9 bases. Germline V gives CDR1 DFQATT, CDR2 SNEGSKA (reference sequence). The CDR3 consists of 16 residues. V was clipped by 1 base and J by 6 bases; unmatched bases: 9. The CDR3 protein is CSARVVSGSTSGELFF. The CDR3 DNA follows: TGCAGTGCTAGAGTCGTTAGCGGGAGTACGTCCGGGGAGCTGTTTTTT.

This clonotype is medium-sized (0.01 to 0.1%). Because this beta chain is a stray read in a library intended to capture alpha chains, its abundance should not be given much weight. The chain combines TRBV29-1 with TRBJ2-3; D not certain. This CDR3 spans 13 amino acids. Germline CDR1 reads SQVTM; CDR2 reads ANQGSEA. The V gene lost 0 bases and the J gene lost 4 bases, with 8 bases spanning the gap. The CDR3 reads CSVEDRWADTQYF. The CDR3 DNA reads TGCAGCGTTGAAGATAGGTGGGCAGATACGCAGTATTTT.

This clonotype is medium-sized (0.01 to 0.1%) within its sample. Found in a library prepared for alpha chains, this beta chain is an off-target read, and its abundance has little meaning. The gene calls are TRBV20-1 and TRBJ2-1; 10 positions match TRBD2. The CDR3 consists of 14 residues. Per germline, CDR1 DFQATT and CDR2 SNEGSKA (reference sequence). Losses at the gene ends were 0 bases for V and 8 bases for J; bases not matched to a gene: 4. CDR3 DNA sequence: TGCAGTGCTAGAGAAGCGGGAGGGCCGGATGAGCAGTTCTTC. Protein product: CSAREAGGPDEQFF.

This clonotype came up many times. This beta chain is an unintended read in a library built for alpha chains; its size means little. V and J are TRBV28 and TRBJ2-2; 7 nucleotides match TRBD1. J lost 4 bases, V lost 7 bases, and 12 bases had no gene match. The CDR3 loop spans 16 amino acids. Germline-derived CDR1 and CDR2 are MDHEN and SYDVKM. The CDR3 sequence: CASNVPEGAGTGELFF. CDR3 nucleotide sequence: TGTGCCAGCAACGTACCTGAGGGGGCGGGCACCGGGGAGCTGTTTTTT.